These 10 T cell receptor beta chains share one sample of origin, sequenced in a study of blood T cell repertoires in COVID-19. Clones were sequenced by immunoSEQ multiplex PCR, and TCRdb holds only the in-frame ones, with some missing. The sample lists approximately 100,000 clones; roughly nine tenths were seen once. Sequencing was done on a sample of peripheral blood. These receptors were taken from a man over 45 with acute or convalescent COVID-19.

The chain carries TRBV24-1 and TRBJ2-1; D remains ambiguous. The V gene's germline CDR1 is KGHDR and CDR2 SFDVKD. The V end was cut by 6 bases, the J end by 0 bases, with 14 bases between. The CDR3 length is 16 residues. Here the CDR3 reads CATSPAGANSYNEQFF. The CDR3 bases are TGTGCCACCAGTCCCGCCGGAGCGAACTCCTACAATGAGCAGTTCTTC.

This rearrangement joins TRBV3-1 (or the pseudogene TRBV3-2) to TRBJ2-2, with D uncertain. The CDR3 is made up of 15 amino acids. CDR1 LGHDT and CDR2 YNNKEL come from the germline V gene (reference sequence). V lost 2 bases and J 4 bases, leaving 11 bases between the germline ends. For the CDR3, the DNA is TGTGCCAGCAGCCAACTTCAGGTCGGCACCGGGGAGCTGTTTTTT. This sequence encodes CASSQLQVGTGELFF.

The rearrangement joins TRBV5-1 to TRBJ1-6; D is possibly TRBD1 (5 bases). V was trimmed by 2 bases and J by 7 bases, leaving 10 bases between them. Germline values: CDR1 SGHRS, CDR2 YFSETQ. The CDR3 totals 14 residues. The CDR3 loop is CASSFLTENSPLHF. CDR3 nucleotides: TGCGCCAGCAGCTTCTTGACAGAAAATTCACCCCTCCACTTT.

The CDR3 DNA follows: TGTGCTAGCCACCTCGCAGGCTACAATGAGCAGTTCTTC. Protein product: CASHLAGYNEQFF. This chain links TRBV12-5 with TRBJ2-1; D is uncertain. This CDR3 spans 13 amino acids. Germline loops: CDR1 LGHNT, CDR2 FRNRAP. V was pared by 9 bases and J by 3 bases, with 12 bases between.

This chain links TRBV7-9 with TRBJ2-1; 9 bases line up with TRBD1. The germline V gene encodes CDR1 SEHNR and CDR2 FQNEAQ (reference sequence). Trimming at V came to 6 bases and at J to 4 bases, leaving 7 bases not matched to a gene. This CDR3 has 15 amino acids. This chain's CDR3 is CASRGTGRSYNEQFF. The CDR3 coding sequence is TGTGCCAGCAGAGGGACAGGGCGGAGTTACAATGAGCAGTTCTTC.

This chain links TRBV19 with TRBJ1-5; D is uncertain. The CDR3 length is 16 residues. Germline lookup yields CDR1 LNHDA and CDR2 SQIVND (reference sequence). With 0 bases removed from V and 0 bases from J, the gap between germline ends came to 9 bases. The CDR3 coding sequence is TGTGCCAGTAGTATAGACGGTCGATATAGCAATCAGCCCCAGCATTTT. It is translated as CASSIDGRYSNQPQHF.

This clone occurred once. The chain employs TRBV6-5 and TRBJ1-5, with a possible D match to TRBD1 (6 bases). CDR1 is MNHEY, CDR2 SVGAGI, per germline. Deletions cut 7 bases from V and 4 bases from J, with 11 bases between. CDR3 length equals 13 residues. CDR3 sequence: CASTGTPNQPQHF. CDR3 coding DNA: TGTGCCAGCACCGGGACACCGAATCAGCCCCAGCATTTT.

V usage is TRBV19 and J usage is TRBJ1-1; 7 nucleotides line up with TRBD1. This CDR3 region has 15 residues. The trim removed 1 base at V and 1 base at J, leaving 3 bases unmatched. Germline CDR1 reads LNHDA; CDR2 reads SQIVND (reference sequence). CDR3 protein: CASSIGPGGNTEAFF. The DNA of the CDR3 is TGTGCCAGTAGTATAGGCCCAGGGGGGAACACTGAAGCTTTCTTT.

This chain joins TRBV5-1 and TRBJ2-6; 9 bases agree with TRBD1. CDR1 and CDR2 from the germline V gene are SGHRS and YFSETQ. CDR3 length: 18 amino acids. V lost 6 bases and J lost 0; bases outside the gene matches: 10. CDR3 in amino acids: CASIGGTGFHSGANVLTF. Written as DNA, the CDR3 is TGCGCCAGCATAGGGGGGACAGGGTTCCACTCTGGGGCCAACGTCCTGACTTTC.

The CDR3 loop reads CASSLQGSPNEKLFF. The CDR3 bases are TGTGCCAGCAGCTTACAGGGTAGCCCTAATGAAAAACTGTTTTTT. The chain carries TRBV9 and TRBJ1-4; TRBD1 might be the D (6 bases). V gave up 4 bases and J gave up 3 bases, with 13 bases separating them. The germline V gene has CDR1 SGDLS and CDR2 YYNGEE. CDR3 length: 15 residues.